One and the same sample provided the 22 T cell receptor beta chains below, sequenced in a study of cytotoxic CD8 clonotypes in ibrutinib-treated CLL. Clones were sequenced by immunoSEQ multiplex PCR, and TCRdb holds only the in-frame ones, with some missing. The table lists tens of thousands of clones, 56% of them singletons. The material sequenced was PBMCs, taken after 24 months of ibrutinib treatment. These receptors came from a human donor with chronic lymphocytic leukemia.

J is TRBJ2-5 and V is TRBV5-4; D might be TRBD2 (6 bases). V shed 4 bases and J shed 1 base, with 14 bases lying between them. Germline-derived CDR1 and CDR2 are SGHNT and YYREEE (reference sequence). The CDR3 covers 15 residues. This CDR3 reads CASSRVLRGQETQYF. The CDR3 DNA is TGTGCCAGCAGCCGGGTTTTGCGGGGCCAAGAGACCCAGTACTTC.

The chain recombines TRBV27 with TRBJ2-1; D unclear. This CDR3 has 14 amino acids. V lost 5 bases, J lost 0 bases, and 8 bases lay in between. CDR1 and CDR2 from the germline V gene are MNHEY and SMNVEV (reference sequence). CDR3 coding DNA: TGTGCCAGCAGTCAGCGCGGCTCCTACAATGAGCAGTTCTTC. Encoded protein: CASSQRGSYNEQFF.

DNA of the CDR3: TGTGCCAGTAGGGGTTCGACAGGGGTGAGAGAGCAGTACTTC. This translates into CASRGSTGVREQYF. The V and J genes are TRBV28 and TRBJ2-7; 8 positions match TRBD1. Germline CDR1 MDHEN, CDR2 SYDVKM. With 9 bases clipped from V and 7 bases from J, the junction kept 14 bases outside the gene matches. This CDR3 comprises 14 residues.

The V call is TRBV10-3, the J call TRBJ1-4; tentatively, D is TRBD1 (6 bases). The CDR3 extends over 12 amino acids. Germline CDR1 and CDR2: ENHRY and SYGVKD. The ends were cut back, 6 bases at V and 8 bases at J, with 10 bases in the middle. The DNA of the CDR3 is TGTGCCATCAGCCGAGGGGGGGAAAAACTGTTTTTT. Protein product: CAISRGGEKLFF.

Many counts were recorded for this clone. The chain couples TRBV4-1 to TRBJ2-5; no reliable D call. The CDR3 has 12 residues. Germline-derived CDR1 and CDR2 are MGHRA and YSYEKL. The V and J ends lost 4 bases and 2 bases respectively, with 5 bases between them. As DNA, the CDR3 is TGCGCCAGCAGCCCAGAACAAGAGACCCAGTACTTC. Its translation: CASSPEQETQYF.

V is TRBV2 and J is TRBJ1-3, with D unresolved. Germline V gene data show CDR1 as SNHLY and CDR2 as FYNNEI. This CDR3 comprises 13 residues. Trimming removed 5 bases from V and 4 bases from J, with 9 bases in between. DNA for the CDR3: TGTGCCAGCAGTACCGAAAAGGGAAACACCATATATTTT. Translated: CASSTEKGNTIYF.

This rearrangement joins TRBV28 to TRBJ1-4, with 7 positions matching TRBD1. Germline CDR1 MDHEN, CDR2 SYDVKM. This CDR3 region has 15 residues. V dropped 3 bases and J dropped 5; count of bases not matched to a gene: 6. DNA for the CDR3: TGTGCCAGCAGTTTCCAGACAGGGAGAAATGAAAAACTGTTTTTT. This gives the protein CASSFQTGRNEKLFF.

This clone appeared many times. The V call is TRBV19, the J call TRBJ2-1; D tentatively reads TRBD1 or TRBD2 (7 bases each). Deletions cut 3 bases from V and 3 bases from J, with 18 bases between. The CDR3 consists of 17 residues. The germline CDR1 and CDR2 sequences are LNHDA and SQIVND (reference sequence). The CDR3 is CASSMGGGPSRYNEQFF. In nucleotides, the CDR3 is TGTGCCAGTAGTATGGGAGGGGGCCCTTCGCGCTACAATGAGCAGTTCTTC.

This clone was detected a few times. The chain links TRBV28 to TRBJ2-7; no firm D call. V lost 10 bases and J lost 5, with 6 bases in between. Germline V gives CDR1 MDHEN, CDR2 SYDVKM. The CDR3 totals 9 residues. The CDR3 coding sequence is TGTGCCACCTCGGACGAGCAGTACTTC. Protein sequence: CATSDEQYF.

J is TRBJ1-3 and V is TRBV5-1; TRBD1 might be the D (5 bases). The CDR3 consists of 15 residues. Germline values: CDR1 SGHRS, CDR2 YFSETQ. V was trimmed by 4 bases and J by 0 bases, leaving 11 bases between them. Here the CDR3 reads CASSGGTASGNTIYF. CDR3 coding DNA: TGCGCCAGCAGCGGTGGGACGGCCTCTGGAAACACCATATATTTT.

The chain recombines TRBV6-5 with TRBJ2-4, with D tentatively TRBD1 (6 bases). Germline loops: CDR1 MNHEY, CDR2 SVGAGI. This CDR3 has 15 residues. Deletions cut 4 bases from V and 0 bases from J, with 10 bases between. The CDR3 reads CASSSGQLAKNIQYF. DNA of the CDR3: TGTGCCAGCAGTTCCGGACAGCTAGCCAAAAACATTCAGTACTTC.

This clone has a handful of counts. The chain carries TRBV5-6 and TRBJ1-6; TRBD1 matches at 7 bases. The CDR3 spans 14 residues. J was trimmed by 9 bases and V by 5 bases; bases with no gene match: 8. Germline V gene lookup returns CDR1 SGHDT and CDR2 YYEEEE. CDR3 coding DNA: TGTGCCAGCAGTTGGACAGGCCCTCCTTCACCCCTCCACTTT. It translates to CASSWTGPPSPLHF.

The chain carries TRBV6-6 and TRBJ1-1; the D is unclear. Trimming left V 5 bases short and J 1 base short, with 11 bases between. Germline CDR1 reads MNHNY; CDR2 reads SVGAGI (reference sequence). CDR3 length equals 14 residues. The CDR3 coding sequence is TGTGCCAGCAGTCCTCTTTTCGAGAACACTGAAGCTTTCTTT. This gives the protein CASSPLFENTEAFF.

The CDR3 reads CAWAGRGRRNEQFF. CDR3 DNA sequence: TGTGCCTGGGCCGGCAGGGGGCGCAGGAATGAGCAGTTCTTC. The rearrangement joins TRBV30 to TRBJ2-1; 8 bases match TRBD1. Trimming removed 5 bases from V and 7 bases from J; junction bases left unmatched: 10. The CDR3 covers 14 residues. Germline V gene sequence: CDR1 GTSNPN, CDR2 SVGIG (reference sequence).

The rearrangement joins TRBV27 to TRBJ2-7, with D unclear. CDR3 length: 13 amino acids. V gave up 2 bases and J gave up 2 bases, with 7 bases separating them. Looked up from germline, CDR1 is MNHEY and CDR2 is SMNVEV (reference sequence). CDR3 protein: CASSLTGAYEQYF. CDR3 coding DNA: TGTGCCAGCAGTTTAACTGGGGCCTACGAGCAGTACTTC.

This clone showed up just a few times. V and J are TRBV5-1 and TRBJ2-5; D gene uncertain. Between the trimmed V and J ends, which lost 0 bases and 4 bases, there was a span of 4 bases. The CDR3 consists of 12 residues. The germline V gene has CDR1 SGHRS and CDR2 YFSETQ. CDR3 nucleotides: TGCGCCAGCAGCTTGGCCCCAGAGACCCAGTACTTC. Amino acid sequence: CASSLAPETQYF. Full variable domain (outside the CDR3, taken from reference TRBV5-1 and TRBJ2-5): KAGVTQTPRYLIKTRGQQVTLSCSPISGHRSVSWYQQTPGQGLQFLFEYFSETQRNKGNFPGRFSGRQFSNSRSEMNVSTLELGDSALYLCASSLAPETQYFGPGTRLLVL.

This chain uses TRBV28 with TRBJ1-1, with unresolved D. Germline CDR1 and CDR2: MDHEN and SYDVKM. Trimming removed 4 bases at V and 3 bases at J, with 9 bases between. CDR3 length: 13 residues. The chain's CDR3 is CASSWGVDTEAFF. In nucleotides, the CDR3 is TGTGCCAGCAGTTGGGGTGTGGACACTGAAGCTTTCTTT.

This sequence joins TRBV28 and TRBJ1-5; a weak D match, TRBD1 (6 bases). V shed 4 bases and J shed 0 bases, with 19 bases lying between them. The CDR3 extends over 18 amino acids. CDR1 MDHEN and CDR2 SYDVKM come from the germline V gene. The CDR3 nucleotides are TGTGCCAGCAGTTCTGGGACACCCAAGAGTTATAGCAATCAGCCCCAGCATTTT. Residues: CASSSGTPKSYSNQPQHF. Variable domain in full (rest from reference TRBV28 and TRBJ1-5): DVKVTQSSRYLVKRTGEKVFLECVQDMDHENMFWYRQDPGLGLRLIYFSYDVKMKEKGDIPEGYSVSREKKERFSLILESASTNQTSMYLCASSSGTPKSYSNQPQHFGDGTRLSIL.

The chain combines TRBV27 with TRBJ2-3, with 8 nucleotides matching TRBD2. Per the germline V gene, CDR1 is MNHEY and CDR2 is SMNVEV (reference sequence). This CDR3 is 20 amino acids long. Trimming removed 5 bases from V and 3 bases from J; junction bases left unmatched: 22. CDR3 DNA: TGTGCCAGCAGTCTAGGTCCCGGGAGGGGGAGGGCCGCGTTGACAGATACGCAGTATTTT. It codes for CASSLGPGRGRAALTDTQYF.

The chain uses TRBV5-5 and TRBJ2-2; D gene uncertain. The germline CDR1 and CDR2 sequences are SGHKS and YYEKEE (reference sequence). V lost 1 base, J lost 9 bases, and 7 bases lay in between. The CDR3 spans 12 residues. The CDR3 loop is CASSLISWELFF. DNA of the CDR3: TGTGCCAGCAGCTTGATTTCCTGGGAGCTGTTTTTT.

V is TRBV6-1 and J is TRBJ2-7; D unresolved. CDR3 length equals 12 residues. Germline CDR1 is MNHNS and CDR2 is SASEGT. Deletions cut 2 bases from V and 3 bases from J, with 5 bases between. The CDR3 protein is CASSEQFYEQYF. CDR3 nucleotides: TGTGCCAGCAGTGAACAGTTCTACGAGCAGTACTTC.

CDR3 in amino acids: CASSLGEVAGGYTF. The CDR3 region has the DNA TGTGCCAGCAGCTTAGGCGAGGTGGCAGGGGGCTACACCTTC. This chain joins TRBV7-9 and TRBJ1-2; maybe TRBD1 (5 bases). The germline V and J ends were trimmed by 1 base and 8 bases, with 14 bases remaining between them. This CDR3 contains 14 residues. In germline, CDR1 is SEHNR, CDR2 FQNEAQ (reference sequence).